The T cell receptor (beta chain) described here comes from a study of blood T cells in healthy people across ages. The V gene lost 2 bases and the J gene lost 11 bases, with 18 bases spanning the gap. CDR3 length: 14 amino acids. CDR1 is SGHTA, CDR2 FQGTGA, per germline. Whole-study results and caveats: A strong correlation was found between TCR beta diversity and the percentage of naive T cells.

This clonotype was counted between two and nine times. Its antigen is not identified. Combining a sample-barcoded 5' primer with a J-beta primer mix, a second PCR ran for 7 to 11 cycles. TCRdb ran MiXCR on the 5' RACE reads and lists one entry per CDR3 protein. The repertoire holds 700,000 to 900,000 distinct CDR3 sequences, about 55% seen once, with roughly two fifths in the top ten. The receptor was derived from a man aged 80 or over in good health. The J gene is TRBJ2-5, the V gene TRBV7-3; a possible D gene is TRBD2 (6 bases). Material for sequencing was blood. Here the CDR3 reads CASSLSMGGDEQYF. DNA for the CDR3: TGTGCCAGCAGCTTATCAATGGGAGGCGATGAGCAGTACTTC.